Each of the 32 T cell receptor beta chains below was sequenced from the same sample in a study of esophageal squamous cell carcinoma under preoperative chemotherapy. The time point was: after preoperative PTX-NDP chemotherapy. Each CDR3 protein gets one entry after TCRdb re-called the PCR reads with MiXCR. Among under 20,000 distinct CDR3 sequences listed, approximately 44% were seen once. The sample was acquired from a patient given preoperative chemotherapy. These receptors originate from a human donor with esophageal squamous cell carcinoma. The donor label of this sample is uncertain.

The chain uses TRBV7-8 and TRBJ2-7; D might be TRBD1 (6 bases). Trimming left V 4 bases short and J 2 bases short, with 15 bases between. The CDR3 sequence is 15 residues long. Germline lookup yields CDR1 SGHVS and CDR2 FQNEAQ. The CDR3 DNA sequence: TGTGCCAGCAGCTCAAAAACAGGGAGTCCCTACGAGCAGTACTTC. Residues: CASSSKTGSPYEQYF.

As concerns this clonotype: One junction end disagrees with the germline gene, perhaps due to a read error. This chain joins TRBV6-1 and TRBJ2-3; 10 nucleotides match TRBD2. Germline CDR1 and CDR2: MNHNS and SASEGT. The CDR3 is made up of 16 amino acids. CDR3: CASSVSSGSEQDTQYF. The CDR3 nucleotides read TGTGCCAGCAGTGTATCTAGCGGGAGTGAGCAAGATACGCAGTACTTT.

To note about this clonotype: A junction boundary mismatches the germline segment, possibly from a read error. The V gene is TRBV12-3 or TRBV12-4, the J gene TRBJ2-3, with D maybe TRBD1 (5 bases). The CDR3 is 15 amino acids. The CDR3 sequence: CASSPDTVSTGTQYF. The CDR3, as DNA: TGTGCCAGCAGTCCGGACACTGTGAGCACAGGTACGCAGTATTTT.

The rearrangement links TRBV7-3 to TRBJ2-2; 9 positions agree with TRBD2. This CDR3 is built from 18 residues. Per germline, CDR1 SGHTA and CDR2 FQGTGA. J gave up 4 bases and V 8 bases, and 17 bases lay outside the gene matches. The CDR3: CASGARGAGGPGTGELFF. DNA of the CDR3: TGTGCCAGCGGGGCACGAGGGGCGGGAGGGCCTGGCACCGGGGAGCTGTTTTTT.

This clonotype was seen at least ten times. The chain's CDR3 is CASSDTAGSVEKLFF. The CDR3 DNA reads TGTGCCAGCAGTGACACTGCGGGGAGTGTTGAAAAACTGTTTTTT. The rearrangement joins TRBV25-1 to TRBJ1-4; unclear D gene. This CDR3 is built from 15 residues. V lost 3 bases to trimming and J lost 7 bases, with 15 bases between them. The germline V gene has CDR1 MGHDK and CDR2 SYGVNS. Combining the CDR3 with reference TRBV25-1 and TRBJ1-4 gives the whole variable domain EADIYQTPRYLVIGTGKKITLECSQTMGHDKMYWYQQDPGMELHLIHYSYGVNSTEKGDLSSESTVSRIRTEHFPLTLESARPSHTSQYLCASSDTAGSVEKLFFGSGTQLSVL.

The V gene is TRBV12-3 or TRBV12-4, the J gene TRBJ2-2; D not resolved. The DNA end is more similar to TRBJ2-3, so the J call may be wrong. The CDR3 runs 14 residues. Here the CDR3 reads CASRLPGNTGEQYF. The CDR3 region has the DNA TGTGCCAGCAGGCTGCCTGGGAACACCGGTGAGCAGTATTTT.

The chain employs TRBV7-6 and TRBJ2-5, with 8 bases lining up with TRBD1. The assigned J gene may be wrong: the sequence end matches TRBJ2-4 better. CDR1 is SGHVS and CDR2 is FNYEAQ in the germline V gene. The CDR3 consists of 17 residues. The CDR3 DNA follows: TGTGCCAGCAGCTTGGGGAGGACAGGGTCATCCAAAAACATTCAGTACTTC. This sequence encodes CASSLGRTGSSKNIQYF.

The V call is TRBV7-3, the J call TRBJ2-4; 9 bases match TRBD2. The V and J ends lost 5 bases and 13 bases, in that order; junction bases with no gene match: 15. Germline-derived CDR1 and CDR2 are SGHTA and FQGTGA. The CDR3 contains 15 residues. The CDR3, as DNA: TGTGCCAGCAGCCTAATTGCGGGAGGGGAAGACACGCAGTACTTC. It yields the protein CASSLIAGGEDTQYF.

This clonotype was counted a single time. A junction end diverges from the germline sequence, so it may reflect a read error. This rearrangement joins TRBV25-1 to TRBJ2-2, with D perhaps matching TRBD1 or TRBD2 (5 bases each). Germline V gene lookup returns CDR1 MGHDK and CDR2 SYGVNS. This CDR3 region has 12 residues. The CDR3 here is CASNGGPGELFF. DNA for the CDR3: TGTGCAAGCAATGGGGGTCCCGGGGAGCTGTTTTTT.

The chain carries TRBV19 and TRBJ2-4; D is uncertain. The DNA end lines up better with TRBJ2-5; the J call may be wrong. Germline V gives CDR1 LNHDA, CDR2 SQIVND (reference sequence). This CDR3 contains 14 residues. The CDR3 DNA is TGTGCCAGTAGTATAGATCCGTCAACGGAGACCCAGTACTTC. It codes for CASSIDPSTETQYF.

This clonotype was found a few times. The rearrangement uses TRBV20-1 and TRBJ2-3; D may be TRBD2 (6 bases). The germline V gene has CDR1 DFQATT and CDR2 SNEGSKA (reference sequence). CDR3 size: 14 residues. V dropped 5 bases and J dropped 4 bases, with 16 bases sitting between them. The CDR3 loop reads CSAGGDSMADTQYF. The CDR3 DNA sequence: TGCAGTGCTGGAGGGGACTCGATGGCAGATACGCAGTATTTT.

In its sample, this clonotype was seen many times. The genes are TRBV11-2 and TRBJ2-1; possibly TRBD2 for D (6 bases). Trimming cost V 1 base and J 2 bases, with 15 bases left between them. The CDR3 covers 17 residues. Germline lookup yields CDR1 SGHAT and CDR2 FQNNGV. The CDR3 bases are TGTGCCAGCAGCTTAGTAATTGTGGCGGGGCCCTACAATGAGCAGTTCTTC. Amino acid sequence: CASSLVIVAGPYNEQFF.

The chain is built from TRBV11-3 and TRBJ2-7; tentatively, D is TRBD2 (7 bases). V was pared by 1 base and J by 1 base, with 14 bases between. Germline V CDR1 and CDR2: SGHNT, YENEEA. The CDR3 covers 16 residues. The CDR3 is CASSLGRGGVSYEQYF. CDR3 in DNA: TGTGCCAGCAGCTTAGGAAGGGGGGGGGTGTCCTACGAGCAGTACTTC.

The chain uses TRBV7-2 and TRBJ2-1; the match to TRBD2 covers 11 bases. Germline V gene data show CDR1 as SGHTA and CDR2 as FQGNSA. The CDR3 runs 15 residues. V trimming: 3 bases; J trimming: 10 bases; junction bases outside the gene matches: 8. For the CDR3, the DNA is TGTGCCAGCAGCTTGACTAGCGGGATCTCCTACGAGCAGTTCTTC. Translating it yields CASSLTSGISYEQFF.

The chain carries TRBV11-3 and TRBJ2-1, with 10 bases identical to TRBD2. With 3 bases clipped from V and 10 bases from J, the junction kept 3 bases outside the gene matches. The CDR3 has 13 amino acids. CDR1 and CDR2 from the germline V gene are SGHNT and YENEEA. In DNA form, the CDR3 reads TGTGCCAGCAGCTTTCAGCGGGAGGGCGAGCAGTTCTTC. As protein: CASSFQREGEQFF. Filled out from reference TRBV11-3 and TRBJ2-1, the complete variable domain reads EAGVVQSPRYKIIEKKQPVAFWCNPISGHNTLYWYLQNLGQGPELLIRYENEEAVDDSQLPKDRFSAERLKGVDSTLKIQPAELGDSAVYLCASSFQREGEQFFGPGTRLTVL.

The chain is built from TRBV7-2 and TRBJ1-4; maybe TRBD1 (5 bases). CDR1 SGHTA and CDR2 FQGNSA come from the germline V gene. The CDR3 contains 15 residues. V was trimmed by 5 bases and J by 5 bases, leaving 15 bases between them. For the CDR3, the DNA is TGTGCCAGCAGCGTAAGGGTGGGGGAAAATGAAAAACTGTTTTTT. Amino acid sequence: CASSVRVGENEKLFF.

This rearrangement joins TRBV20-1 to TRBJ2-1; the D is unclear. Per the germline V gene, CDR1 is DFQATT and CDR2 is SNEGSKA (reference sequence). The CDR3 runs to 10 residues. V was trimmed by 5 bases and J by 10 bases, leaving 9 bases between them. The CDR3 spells CSAGSYEQFF. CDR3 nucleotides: TGCAGTGCTGGTTCCTACGAGCAGTTCTTC.

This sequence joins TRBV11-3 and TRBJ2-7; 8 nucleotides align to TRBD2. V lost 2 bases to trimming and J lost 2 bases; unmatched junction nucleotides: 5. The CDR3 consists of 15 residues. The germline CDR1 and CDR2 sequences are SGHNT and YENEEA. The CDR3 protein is CASSLSGGSPYEQYF. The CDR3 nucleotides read TGTGCCAGCAGCTTATCGGGAGGGTCACCCTACGAGCAGTACTTC.

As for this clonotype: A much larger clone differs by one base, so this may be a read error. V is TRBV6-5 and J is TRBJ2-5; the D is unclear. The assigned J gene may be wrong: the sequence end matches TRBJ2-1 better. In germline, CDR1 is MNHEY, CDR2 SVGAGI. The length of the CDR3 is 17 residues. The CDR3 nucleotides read TGTGCCAGCAGTTACTCGTTTCTACGGATCCCCGGCCACGAGCAGTTCTTC. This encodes CASSYSFLRIPGHEQFF.

The CDR3 DNA follows: TGTGCCAGCAGCTTCGGGACTAGTACCGAGCAGTACTTC. This translates into CASSFGTSTEQYF. The chain carries TRBV7-9 and TRBJ2-7, with 8 bases that match TRBD2. This CDR3 region has 13 residues. The junction had 4 bases not matched to a gene; V was cut back by 3 bases and J by 6 bases. Germline CDR1 and CDR2: SEHNR and FQNEAQ (reference sequence).

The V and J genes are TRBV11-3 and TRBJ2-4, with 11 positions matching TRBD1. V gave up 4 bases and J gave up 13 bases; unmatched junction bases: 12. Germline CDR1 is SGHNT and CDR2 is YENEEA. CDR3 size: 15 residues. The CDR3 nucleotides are TGTGCCAGCAGCTATGGGACAGGGGGTTACAATGAGCAGTACTTC. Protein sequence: CASSYGTGGYNEQYF. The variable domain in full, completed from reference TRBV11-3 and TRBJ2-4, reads EAGVVQSPRYKIIEKKQPVAFWCNPISGHNTLYWYLQNLGQGPELLIRYENEEAVDDSQLPKDRFSAERLKGVDSTLKIQPAELGDSAVYLCASSYGTGGYNEQYFGAGTRLSVL.

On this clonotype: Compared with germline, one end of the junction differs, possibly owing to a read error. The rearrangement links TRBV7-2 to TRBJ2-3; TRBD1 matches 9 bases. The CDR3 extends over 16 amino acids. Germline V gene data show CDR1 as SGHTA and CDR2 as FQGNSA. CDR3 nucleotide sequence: TGTGCCAGCAGCGCACGACAGGGGGGGGGCAAAGATACGCAGTATTTC. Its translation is CASSARQGGGKDTQYF.

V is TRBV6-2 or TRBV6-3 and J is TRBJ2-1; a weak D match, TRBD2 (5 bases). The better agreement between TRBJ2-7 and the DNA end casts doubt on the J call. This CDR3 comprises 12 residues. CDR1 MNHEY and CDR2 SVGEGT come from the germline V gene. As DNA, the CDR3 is TGTGCCAGCAGGGAGGATATTATAGTGCAGTACTTC. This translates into CASREDIIVQYF.

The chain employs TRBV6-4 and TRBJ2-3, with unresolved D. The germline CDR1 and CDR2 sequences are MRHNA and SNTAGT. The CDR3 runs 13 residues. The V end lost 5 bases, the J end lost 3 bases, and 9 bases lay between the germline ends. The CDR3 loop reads CASSRTETDTQYF. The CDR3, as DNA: TGTGCCAGCAGTCGGACCGAGACAGATACGCAGTATTTT.

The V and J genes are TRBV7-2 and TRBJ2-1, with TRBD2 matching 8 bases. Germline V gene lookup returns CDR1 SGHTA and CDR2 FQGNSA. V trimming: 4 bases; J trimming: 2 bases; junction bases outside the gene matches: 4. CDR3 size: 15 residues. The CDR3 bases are TGTGCCAGCAGCTCGGGAGGGGGGCCCTACAATGAGCAGTTCTTC. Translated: CASSSGGGPYNEQFF.

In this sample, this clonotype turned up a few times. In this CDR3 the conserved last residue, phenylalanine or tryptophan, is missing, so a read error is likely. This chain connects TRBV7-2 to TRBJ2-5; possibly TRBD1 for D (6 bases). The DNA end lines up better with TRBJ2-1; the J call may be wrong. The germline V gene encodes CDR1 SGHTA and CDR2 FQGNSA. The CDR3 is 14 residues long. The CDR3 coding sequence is TGTGCCAGCAGCCCTGCCGGGGACAAAGAGACCCAGTTCTCG. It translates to CASSPAGDKETQFS.

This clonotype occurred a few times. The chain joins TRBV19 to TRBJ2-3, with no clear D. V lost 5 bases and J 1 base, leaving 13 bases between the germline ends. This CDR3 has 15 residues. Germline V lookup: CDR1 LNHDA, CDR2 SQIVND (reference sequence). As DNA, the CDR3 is TGTGCCAGTAGTGACCGGCCCCAGGGCACAGATACGCAGTATTTT. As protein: CASSDRPQGTDTQYF.

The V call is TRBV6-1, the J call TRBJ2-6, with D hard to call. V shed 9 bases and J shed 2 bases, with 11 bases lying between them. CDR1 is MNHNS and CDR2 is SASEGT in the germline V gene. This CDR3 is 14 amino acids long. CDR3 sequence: CAREPCPGANVLTF. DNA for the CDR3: TGTGCCAGAGAACCGTGTCCTGGGGCCAACGTCCTGACTTTC.

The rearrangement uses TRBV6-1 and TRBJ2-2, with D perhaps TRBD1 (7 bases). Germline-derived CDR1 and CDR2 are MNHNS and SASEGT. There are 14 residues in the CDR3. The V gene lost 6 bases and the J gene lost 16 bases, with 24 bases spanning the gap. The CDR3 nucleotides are TGTGCCAGCAGCCCGAACAGGGGCGGCGGGGCGCAGTTTTTT. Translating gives CASSPNRGGGAQFF.

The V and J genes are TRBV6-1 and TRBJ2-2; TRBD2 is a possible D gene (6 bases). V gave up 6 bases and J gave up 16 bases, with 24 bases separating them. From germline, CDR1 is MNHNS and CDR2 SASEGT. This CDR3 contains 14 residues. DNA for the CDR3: TGTGCCAGCAGCCAGGGACTGAACACAGATACGCAGTTTTTT. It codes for CASSQGLNTDTQFF.

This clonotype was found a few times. Here the CDR3 reads CASSLFPGLAGGPDTQYF. DNA for the CDR3: TGTGCCAGCAGCTTATTTCCGGGACTAGCGGGAGGGCCAGATACGCAGTATTTT. The chain links TRBV7-9 to TRBJ2-3, with TRBD2 matching 16 bases. Per germline, CDR1 SEHNR and CDR2 FQNEAQ (reference sequence). Germline trimming cut 2 bases from V and 4 bases from J; bases unmatched to any gene: 6. The CDR3 is 18 amino acids.

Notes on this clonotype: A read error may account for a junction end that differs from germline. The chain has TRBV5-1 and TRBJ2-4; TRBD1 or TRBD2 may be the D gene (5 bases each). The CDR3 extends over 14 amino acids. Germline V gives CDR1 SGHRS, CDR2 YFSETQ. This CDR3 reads CAGTGPLDKDMQYF. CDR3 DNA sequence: TGCGCCGGCACGGGGCCGTTGGACAAAGATATGCAGTACTTT.